Below, 4 T cell receptor beta chains from the same sample are listed, as sequenced in a study of cytomegalovirus exposure and HLA in healthy donors. The PCR contained 60 Vbeta and 13 Jbeta primers. TCRdb keeps only in-frame clones here, not all; method: immunoSEQ multiplex PCR. The repertoire holds under 200,000 clones, with almost 85% as singletons. The sample taken for sequencing was PBMCs. The origin of the receptors is a man younger than 40 in good health and CMV-seronegative.

The chain joins TRBV5-6 to TRBJ2-1; possible D gene TRBD1, 5 bases. There are 13 residues in the CDR3. The V end lost 4 bases, the J end lost 8 bases, and 13 bases lay between the germline ends. Germline assignment: CDR1 SGHDT and CDR2 YYEEEE. CDR3 bases: TGTGCCAGCAGCCGCCGGACAATCCATGAGCAGTTCTTC. Its translation is CASSRRTIHEQFF.

The chain links TRBV4-3 to TRBJ2-6; no definite D call. V dropped 1 base and J dropped 3 bases, with 7 bases sitting between them. Germline lookup yields CDR1 LGHNA and CDR2 YSLEER. The CDR3 has 15 residues. The CDR3 coding sequence is TGCGCCAGCAGCCAAGTGGGCTTTGGGGCCAACGTCCTGACTTTC. Translation: CASSQVGFGANVLTF.

The chain couples TRBV6-5 to TRBJ1-1; maybe TRBD1 (6 bases). Germline values: CDR1 MNHEY, CDR2 SVGAGI. CDR3 length: 15 residues. With 5 bases removed from V and 0 bases from J, the gap between germline ends came to 13 bases. The chain's CDR3 is CASSVQGKMNTEAFF. The CDR3 DNA reads TGTGCCAGCAGTGTACAGGGAAAAATGAACACTGAAGCTTTCTTT.

This chain connects TRBV28 to TRBJ1-6; 8 nucleotides match TRBD1. Germline CDR1 reads MDHEN; CDR2 reads SYDVKM. Trimming at V came to 5 bases and at J to 10 bases, leaving 7 bases not matched to a gene. The CDR3 has 14 residues. The CDR3 reads CASSPRTGRSPLHF. The DNA for the CDR3 is TGTGCCAGCAGTCCACGGACAGGGAGGTCACCCCTCCACTTT.